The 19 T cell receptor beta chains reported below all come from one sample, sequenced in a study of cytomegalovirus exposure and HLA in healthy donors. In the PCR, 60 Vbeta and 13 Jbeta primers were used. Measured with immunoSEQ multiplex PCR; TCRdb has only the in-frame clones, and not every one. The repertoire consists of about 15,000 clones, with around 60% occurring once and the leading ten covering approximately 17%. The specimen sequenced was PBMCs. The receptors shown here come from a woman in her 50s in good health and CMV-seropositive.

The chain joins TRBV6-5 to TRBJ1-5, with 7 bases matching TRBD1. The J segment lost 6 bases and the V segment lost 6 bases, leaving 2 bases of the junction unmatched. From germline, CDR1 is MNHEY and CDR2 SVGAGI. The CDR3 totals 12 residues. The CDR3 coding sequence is TGTGCCAGCAGGACAGGGAGTCAGCCCCAGCATTTT. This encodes CASRTGSQPQHF.

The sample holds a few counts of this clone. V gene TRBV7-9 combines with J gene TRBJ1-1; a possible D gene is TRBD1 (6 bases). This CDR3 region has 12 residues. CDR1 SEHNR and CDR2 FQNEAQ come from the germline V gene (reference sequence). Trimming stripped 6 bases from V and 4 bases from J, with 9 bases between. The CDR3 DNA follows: TGTGCCAGCAGGGGGACATCCACTGAAGCTTTCTTT. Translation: CASRGTSTEAFF.

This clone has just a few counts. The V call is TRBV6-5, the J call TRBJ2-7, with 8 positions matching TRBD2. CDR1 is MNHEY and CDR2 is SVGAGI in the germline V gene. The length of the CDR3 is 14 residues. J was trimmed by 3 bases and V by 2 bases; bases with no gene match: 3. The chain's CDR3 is CASSYQAGVYEQYF. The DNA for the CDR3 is TGTGCCAGCAGTTACCAAGCGGGAGTCTACGAGCAGTACTTC.

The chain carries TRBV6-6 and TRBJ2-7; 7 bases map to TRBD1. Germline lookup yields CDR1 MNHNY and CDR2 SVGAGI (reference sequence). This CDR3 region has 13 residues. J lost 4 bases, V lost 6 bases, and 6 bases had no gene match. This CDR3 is CASRGTANYEQYF. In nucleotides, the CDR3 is TGTGCCAGCAGAGGGACAGCAAATTACGAGCAGTACTTC.

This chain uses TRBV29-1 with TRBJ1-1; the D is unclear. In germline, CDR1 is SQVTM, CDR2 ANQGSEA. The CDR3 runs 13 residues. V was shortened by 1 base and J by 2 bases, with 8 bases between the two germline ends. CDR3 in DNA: TGCAGCGTTGAAGTTGGAGGCAACACTGAAGCTTTCTTT. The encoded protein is CSVEVGGNTEAFF.

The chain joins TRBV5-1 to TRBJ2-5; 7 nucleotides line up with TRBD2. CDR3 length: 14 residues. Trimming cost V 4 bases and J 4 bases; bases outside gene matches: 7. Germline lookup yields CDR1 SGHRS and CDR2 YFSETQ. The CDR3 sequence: CASSESGARETQYF. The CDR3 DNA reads TGCGCCAGCAGCGAAAGCGGGGCTCGAGAGACCCAGTACTTC. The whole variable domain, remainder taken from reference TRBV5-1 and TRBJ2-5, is KAGVTQTPRYLIKTRGQQVTLSCSPISGHRSVSWYQQTPGQGLQFLFEYFSETQRNKGNFPGRFSGRQFSNSRSEMNVSTLELGDSALYLCASSESGARETQYFGPGTRLLVL.

CDR3 DNA sequence: TGCAGCGTCCGGGACTACTACGAGCAGTACTTC. Amino acids: CSVRDYYEQYF. The chain carries TRBV29-1 and TRBJ2-7; TRBD2 agrees at 7 bases. The germline CDR1 and CDR2 sequences are SQVTM and ANQGSEA. The CDR3 loop spans 11 amino acids. The J segment lost 3 bases and the V segment lost 6 bases, leaving 2 bases of the junction unmatched.

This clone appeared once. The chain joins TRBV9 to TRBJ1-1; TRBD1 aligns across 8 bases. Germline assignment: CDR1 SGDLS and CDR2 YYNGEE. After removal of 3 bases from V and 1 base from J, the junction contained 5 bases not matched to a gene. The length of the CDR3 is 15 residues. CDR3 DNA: TGTGCCAGCAGCGAAGGGACAGGATCGAACACTGAAGCTTTCTTT. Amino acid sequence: CASSEGTGSNTEAFF.

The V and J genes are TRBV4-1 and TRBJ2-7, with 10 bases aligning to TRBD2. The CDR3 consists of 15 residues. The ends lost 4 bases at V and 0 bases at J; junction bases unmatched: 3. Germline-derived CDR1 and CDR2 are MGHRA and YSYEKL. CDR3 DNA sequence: TGCGCCAGCAGCCTAGCGGGAGGACCCTCCTACGAGCAGTACTTC. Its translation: CASSLAGGPSYEQYF.

This CDR3 is CTSSPSGRDTQYF. In nucleotides, the CDR3 is TGCACCAGCAGCCCTTCCGGCAGGGATACGCAGTATTTT. The chain has TRBV1 and TRBJ2-3; no check of the table's D call, TRBD1, against the DNA was made. TRBV1 is assigned pseudogene status. The CDR3 extends over 13 amino acids.

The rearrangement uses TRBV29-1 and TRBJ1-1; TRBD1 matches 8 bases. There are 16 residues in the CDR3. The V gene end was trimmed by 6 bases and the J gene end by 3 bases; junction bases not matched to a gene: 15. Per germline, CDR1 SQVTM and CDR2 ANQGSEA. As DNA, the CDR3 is TGCAGCGTCAAAGGAATACAGGGGGAATCAGACACTGAAGCTTTCTTT. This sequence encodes CSVKGIQGESDTEAFF.

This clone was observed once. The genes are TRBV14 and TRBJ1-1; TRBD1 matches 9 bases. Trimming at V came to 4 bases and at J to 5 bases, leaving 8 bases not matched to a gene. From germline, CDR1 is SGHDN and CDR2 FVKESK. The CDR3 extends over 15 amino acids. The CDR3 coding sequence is TGTGCCAGCAGCCCATTAGGGACAGGGAGGACTGAAGCTTTCTTT. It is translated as CASSPLGTGRTEAFF.

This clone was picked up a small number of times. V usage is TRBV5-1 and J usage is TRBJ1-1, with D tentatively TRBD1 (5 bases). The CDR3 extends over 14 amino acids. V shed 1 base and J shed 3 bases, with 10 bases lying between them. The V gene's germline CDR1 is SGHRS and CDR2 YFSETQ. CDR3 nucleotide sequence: TGCGCCAGCAGCTTGACGGAGACAGACACTGAAGCTTTCTTT. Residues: CASSLTETDTEAFF.

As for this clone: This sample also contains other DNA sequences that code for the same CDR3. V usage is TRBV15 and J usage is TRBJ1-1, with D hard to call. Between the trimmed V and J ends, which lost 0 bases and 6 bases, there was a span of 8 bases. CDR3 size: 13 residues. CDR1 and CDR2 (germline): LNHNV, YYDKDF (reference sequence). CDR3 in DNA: TGTGCCACCAGCAGAGACCGGTTAGCTGAAGCTTTCTTT. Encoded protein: CATSRDRLAEAFF.

CDR3 amino acids: CALQDGTYEQYF. CDR3 bases: TGTGCCTTGCAAGACGGGACCTACGAGCAGTACTTC. This chain uses TRBV30 with TRBJ2-7; weak D call: TRBD2 (5 bases). The CDR3 runs 12 residues. Germline V gives CDR1 GTSNPN, CDR2 SVGIG (reference sequence). Deletions cut 7 bases from V and 2 bases from J, with 12 bases between.

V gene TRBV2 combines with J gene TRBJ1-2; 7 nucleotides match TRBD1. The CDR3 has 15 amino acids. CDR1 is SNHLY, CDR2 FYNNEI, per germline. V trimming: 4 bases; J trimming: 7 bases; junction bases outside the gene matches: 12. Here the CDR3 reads CASSVTQGNLSGYTF. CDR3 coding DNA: TGTGCCAGCAGTGTTACACAGGGGAATTTAAGTGGCTACACCTTC.

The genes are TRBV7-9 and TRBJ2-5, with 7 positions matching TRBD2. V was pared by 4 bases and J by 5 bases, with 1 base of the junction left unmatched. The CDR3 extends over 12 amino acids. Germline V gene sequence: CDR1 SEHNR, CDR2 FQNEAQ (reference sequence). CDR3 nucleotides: TGTGCCAGCAGCTGGCGGGGGGAGACCCAGTACTTC. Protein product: CASSWRGETQYF.

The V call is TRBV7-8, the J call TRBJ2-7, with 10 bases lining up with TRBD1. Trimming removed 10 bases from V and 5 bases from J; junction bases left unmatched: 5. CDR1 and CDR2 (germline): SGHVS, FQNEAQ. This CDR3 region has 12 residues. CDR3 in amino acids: CATGQGVHEQYF. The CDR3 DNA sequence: TGTGCCACCGGACAGGGGGTCCACGAGCAGTACTTC.

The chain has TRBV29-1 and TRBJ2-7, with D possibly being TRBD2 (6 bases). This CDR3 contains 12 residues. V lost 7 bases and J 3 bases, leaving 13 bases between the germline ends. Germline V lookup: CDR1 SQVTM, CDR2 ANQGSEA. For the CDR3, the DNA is TGCAGCGCCTTCGTCGGGAGCTACGAGCAGTACGTC. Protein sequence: CSAFVGSYEQYV.